The 22 T cell receptor beta chains in this list originate from one sample, sequenced in a study of blood T cells in healthy people across ages. Next came a second PCR, run for about 7 to 12 cycles, which used a sample-barcoded 5' primer along with a J-beta primer mix. MiXCR was run by TCRdb on the 5' RACE reads, yielding one entry per CDR3 protein. Among about 1.4 million distinct CDR3 sequences listed, approximately 59% were seen once. Material: blood. All receptors derive from a man aged 18-30 years in good health.

The chain joins TRBV12-3 or TRBV12-4 to TRBJ2-6; TRBD1 is a possible D gene (5 bases). This CDR3 is 17 amino acids long. Trimming removed 10 bases from V and 1 base from J, with 20 bases in between. CDR3 bases: TGTGCCACCAGGGTGGGCAGGGCTGAGTCTGGGGCCAACGTCCTGACTTTC. Its protein is CATRVGRAESGANVLTF.

This chain joins TRBV20-1 and TRBJ2-1; 11 bases are shared with TRBD2. This CDR3 has 15 amino acids. V shed 6 bases, J shed 9 bases, and the junction held 13 bases outside the gene matches. Germline CDR1 is DFQATT and CDR2 is SNEGSKA (reference sequence). This chain's CDR3 is CSALLPTSGSVEQFF. CDR3 DNA sequence: TGCAGTGCCCTTCTCCCTACTAGCGGGAGTGTTGAGCAGTTCTTC.

The genes are TRBV25-1 and TRBJ2-1, with TRBD2 matching over 8 bases. The V gene's germline CDR1 is MGHDK and CDR2 SYGVNS. Trimming at V came to 4 bases and at J to 4 bases, leaving 12 bases not matched to a gene. CDR3 length: 17 residues. In DNA, the CDR3 is TGTGCCAGCAGTGGAACAACCGGGACTAGGGGATACAATGAGCAGTTCTTC. Its protein is CASSGTTGTRGYNEQFF.

The chain carries TRBV5-1 and TRBJ2-3, with D possibly being TRBD2 (7 bases). The CDR3 is made up of 14 amino acids. The germline V gene has CDR1 SGHRS and CDR2 YFSETQ. V was shortened by 0 bases and J by 7 bases, with 12 bases between the two germline ends. The CDR3 sequence is CASSLGGGENTQYF. The CDR3 nucleotides are TGCGCCAGCAGCTTGGGCGGGGGCGAAAATACGCAGTATTTT.

The rearrangement links TRBV12-3 or TRBV12-4 to TRBJ1-1; weak D call: TRBD1 (6 bases). Trimming removed 6 bases at V and 3 bases at J, with 14 bases between. This CDR3 has 14 residues. CDR3 sequence reads: CASSPTQGYTEAFF. DNA of the CDR3: TGTGCCAGCAGCCCAACCCAGGGGTACACTGAAGCTTTCTTT.

The rearrangement joins TRBV6-1 to TRBJ1-4; possible D gene TRBD1, 6 bases. The CDR3 covers 17 residues. Germline CDR1 reads MNHNS; CDR2 reads SASEGT. Deletions cut 3 bases from V and 2 bases from J, with 16 bases between. The CDR3 region has the DNA TGTGCCAGCAGTGACTGGGGGGACACGCCCACTAATGAAAAACTGTTTTTT. Its translation is CASSDWGDTPTNEKLFF.

This chain connects TRBV14 to TRBJ1-4; no reliable D call. The germline V gene encodes CDR1 SGHDN and CDR2 FVKESK. The CDR3 is 14 residues long. Trimming cost V 3 bases and J 6 bases, with 11 bases left between them. Here the CDR3 reads CASSQLRADEKLFF. The DNA for the CDR3 is TGTGCCAGCAGCCAGTTGAGAGCAGATGAAAAACTGTTTTTT.

The V gene is TRBV29-1, the J gene TRBJ2-3; no firm D call. Per the germline V gene, CDR1 is SQVTM and CDR2 is ANQGSEA. The V gene lost 5 bases and the J gene lost 4 bases, with 13 bases spanning the gap. The CDR3 loop spans 13 amino acids. The CDR3 region has the DNA TGCAGCGTTCCGTTGGGGTCCGCAGATACGCAGTATTTT. Its protein product is CSVPLGSADTQYF.

This clonotype has a handful of counts. The chain joins TRBV29-1 to TRBJ2-7; D may be TRBD2 (6 bases). Germline CDR1 reads SQVTM; CDR2 reads ANQGSEA. Trimming left V 3 bases short and J 0 bases short, with 12 bases between. The CDR3 sequence is 14 residues long. CDR3 DNA: TGCAGCGTTGAGGGGCCGGGGGACTCCTACGAGCAGTACTTC. Encoded protein: CSVEGPGDSYEQYF.

This clonotype turned up a few times. V is TRBV6-2 or TRBV6-3 and J is TRBJ2-4; 8 bases fit TRBD1. Germline V gene lookup returns CDR1 MNHEY and CDR2 SVGEGT. J was trimmed by 13 bases and V by 2 bases; bases with no gene match: 13. The CDR3 loop spans 15 amino acids. CDR3 DNA: TGTGCCAGCAGTTACACCCGACAGGGGTTGTGGGAGCAGTACTTC. Its protein is CASSYTRQGLWEQYF.

This clonotype is a singleton in its sample. The chain is built from TRBV6-1 and TRBJ2-1, with 9 positions matching TRBD1. The J call may be mistaken, given a closer DNA end match to TRBJ2-7. The CDR3 consists of 16 residues. Germline V gene data show CDR1 as MNHNS and CDR2 as SASEGT. The CDR3 DNA is TGTGCCAGCAGTCAAAACTACTGGGACAGGGCCTACGAGCAGTACTTC. The encoded protein is CASSQNYWDRAYEQYF.

J is TRBJ2-1 and V is TRBV10-3; 10 nucleotides match TRBD2. This CDR3 is built from 12 residues. The germline V gene encodes CDR1 ENHRY and CDR2 SYGVKD. Here the CDR3 reads CAVAGGPGEQFF. The DNA for the CDR3 is TGTGCTGTAGCGGGAGGACCGGGTGAGCAGTTCTTC.

The chain is built from TRBV27 and TRBJ1-4, with TRBD1 matching 10 bases. CDR1 and CDR2 (germline): MNHEY, SMNVEV (reference sequence). V gave up 7 bases and J gave up 11 bases; unmatched junction bases: 16. The CDR3 runs 16 residues. CDR3 sequence reads: CASTTGGASGFGKLFF. The CDR3 DNA follows: TGTGCCAGCACGACAGGGGGCGCATCGGGATTCGGGAAACTGTTTTTT.

The chain links TRBV14 to TRBJ2-2; possible D gene TRBD1, 5 bases. Germline CDR1 SGHDN, CDR2 FVKESK. V lost 2 bases and J 9 bases, leaving 10 bases between the germline ends. This CDR3 has 13 residues. In DNA form, the CDR3 reads TGTGCCAGCAGCCAACAGGGTCTAAGGGAGCTGTTTTTT. Translated: CASSQQGLRELFF.

The sample holds one count of this clonotype. The chain links TRBV12-3 or TRBV12-4 to TRBJ2-3; TRBD2 aligns across 7 bases. This CDR3 is built from 15 residues. The V segment lost 2 bases and the J segment 4 bases; nucleotides outside the gene matches: 6. The CDR3 DNA sequence: TGTGCCAGCAGTTTAACGCGGGAGCAGTCAGATACGCAGTATTTT. It encodes CASSLTREQSDTQYF.

The gene calls are TRBV20-1 and TRBJ1-5, with D possibly being TRBD1 (6 bases). Germline CDR1 and CDR2: DFQATT and SNEGSKA (reference sequence). Trimming stripped 6 bases from V and 4 bases from J, with 13 bases between. There are 13 residues in the CDR3. The CDR3 DNA sequence: TGCAGTGCAACCGGGACACAAAATCAGCCCCAGCATTTT. Protein product: CSATGTQNQPQHF.

This chain links TRBV7-9 with TRBJ2-7; D gene unclear. Per the germline V gene, CDR1 is SEHNR and CDR2 is FQNEAQ (reference sequence). CDR3 length equals 16 residues. Deletions cut 4 bases from V and 3 bases from J, with 19 bases between. The CDR3 DNA is TGTGCCAGCAGCTCACAAAAGGAAACAGTTTACTACGAGCAGTACTTC. Residues: CASSSQKETVYYEQYF.

V usage is TRBV5-1 and J usage is TRBJ2-1, with D possibly TRBD2 on 6 matching bases. Germline V gene lookup returns CDR1 SGHRS and CDR2 YFSETQ. V was trimmed by 4 bases and J by 5 bases, leaving 19 bases between them. The CDR3 runs 16 residues. The CDR3 nucleotides read TGCGCCAGCAGCCGAGGATATGGGGGGTCACACAATGAGCAGTTCTTC. This codes for CASSRGYGGSHNEQFF.

At least ten counts were recorded for this clonotype. The chain links TRBV7-2 to TRBJ2-5; TRBD1 is a possible D gene (6 bases). The CDR3 consists of 13 residues. Germline V gene sequence: CDR1 SGHTA, CDR2 FQGNSA. Trimming cost V 6 bases and J 7 bases, with 15 bases left between them. CDR3 sequence reads: CASSIELGGTQYF. As DNA, the CDR3 is TGTGCCAGCAGTATCGAACTAGGGGGGACCCAGTACTTC.

This clonotype was counted a few times. The chain uses TRBV6-5 and TRBJ2-1, with 7 positions matching TRBD2. The CDR3 length is 14 residues. Losses at the gene ends were 3 bases for V and 8 bases for J; bases not matched to a gene: 7. Germline V gene data show CDR1 as MNHEY and CDR2 as SVGAGI. The CDR3 sequence is CASSYERGLYEQFF. Here the CDR3 DNA reads TGTGCCAGCAGTTATGAGCGGGGCCTCTATGAGCAGTTCTTC.

This chain links TRBV2 with TRBJ1-4; 7 nucleotides agree with TRBD1. The CDR3 spans 14 residues. V lost 6 bases and J lost 4; bases outside the gene matches: 5. Germline CDR1 SNHLY, CDR2 FYNNEI. The CDR3 DNA reads as TGTGCCAGCAGCGAGGGACAGAGTAATGAAAAACTGTTTTTT. It is translated as CASSEGQSNEKLFF.

The chain carries TRBV3-1 and TRBJ2-7, with 7 bases aligning to TRBD2. J was trimmed by 0 bases and V by 0 bases; bases with no gene match: 2. Germline CDR1 LGHDT, CDR2 YNNKEL (reference sequence). The CDR3 runs to 15 residues. The CDR3 bases are TGTGCCAGCAGCCAAGACGGGGGGTTCTCCTACGAGCAGTACTTC. Translation gives CASSQDGGFSYEQYF.